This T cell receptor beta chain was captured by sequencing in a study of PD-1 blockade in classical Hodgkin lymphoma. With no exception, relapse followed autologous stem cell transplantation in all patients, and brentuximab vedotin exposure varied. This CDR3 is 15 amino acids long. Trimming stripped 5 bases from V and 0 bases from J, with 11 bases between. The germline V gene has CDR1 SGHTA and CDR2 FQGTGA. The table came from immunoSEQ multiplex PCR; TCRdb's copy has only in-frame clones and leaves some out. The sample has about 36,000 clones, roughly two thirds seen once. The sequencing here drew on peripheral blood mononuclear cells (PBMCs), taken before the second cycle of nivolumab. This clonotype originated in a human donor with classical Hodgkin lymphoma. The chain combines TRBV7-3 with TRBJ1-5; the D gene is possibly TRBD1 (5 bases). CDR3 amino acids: CASSTQDYSNQPQHF. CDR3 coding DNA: TGTGCCAGCAGCACACAGGATTATAGCAATCAGCCCCAGCATTTT.